A single sample gave rise to the 7 T cell receptor beta chains below, sequenced in a study of molecular identifiers for immune sequencing clone quantification. From the PCR reads, TCRdb called clonotypes with MiXCR, one entry per CDR3 protein. This table holds more than 550,000 distinct CDR3 sequences, roughly 25% found once. Sequencing was performed on naive CD8+ T cells from blood, with Jurkat cell RNA spiked in. Specified subset: FACS-sorted CD8+CD4-CCR7+CD45RA+ naive T cells. The source is a human donor in good health. Some libraries in this study had Jurkat cell RNA spiked in.

In regard to this clonotype: This may be a read error, as it is one base from a much larger clone. The conserved phenylalanine or tryptophan is not found at the CDR3 terminus, so this likely reflects a read error. The J gene is TRBJ2-4, the V gene TRBV13, with TRBD2 as a possible D gene (5 bases). V lost 0 bases and J 4 bases, leaving 7 bases between the germline ends. CDR3 length: 14 amino acids. Germline assignment: CDR1 PRHDT and CDR2 FYEKMQ (reference sequence). CDR3 loop: CASSLGRDKNIQYL. The CDR3 coding sequence is TGTGCCAGCAGCTTAGGTCGGGATAAAAACATTCAGTACTTA.

The rearrangement links TRBV7-9 to TRBJ2-3, with a possible D match to TRBD1 (5 bases). This CDR3 is 17 amino acids long. Trimming pared 3 bases from V and 2 bases from J, leaving 18 bases between. Germline CDR1 reads SEHNR; CDR2 reads FQNEAQ (reference sequence). CDR3 in DNA: TGTGCCAGCAGCTTCGTTGGAGCGTGGGGCAACACAGATACGCAGTATTTT. Its protein product is CASSFVGAWGNTDTQYF. The full variable domain, in which reference TRBV7-9 and TRBJ2-3 provide the parts outside the CDR3, is DTGVSQNPRHKITKRGQNVTFRCDPISEHNRLYWYRQTLGQGPEFLTYFQNEAQLEKSRLLSDRFSAERPKGSFSTLEIQRTEQGDSAMYLCASSFVGAWGNTDTQYFGPGTRLTVL.

V and J are TRBV20-1 and TRBJ1-2; D remains ambiguous. CDR1 is DFQATT and CDR2 is SNEGSKA in the germline V gene (reference sequence). V gave up 3 bases and J gave up 4 bases, with 9 bases separating them. CDR3 length: 12 residues. The CDR3, as DNA: TGCAGTGCTAGGGACTCCGGCTATGGCTACACCTTC. Encoded protein: CSARDSGYGYTF.

This clonotype showed up just a few times. This rearrangement joins TRBV25-1 to TRBJ2-1, with D tentatively TRBD2 (6 bases). CDR3 length equals 18 residues. Germline CDR1 MGHDK, CDR2 SYGVNS. V lost 8 bases and J 0 bases, leaving 23 bases between the germline ends. CDR3 nucleotides: TGTGCCAGCCGGAGCATAGCGGAAAAGAAAAGCTCCTACAATGAGCAGTTCTTC. Protein sequence: CASRSIAEKKSSYNEQFF. Full variable domain (rest looked up from reference TRBV25-1 and TRBJ2-1): EADIYQTPRYLVIGTGKKITLECSQTMGHDKMYWYQQDPGMELHLIHYSYGVNSTEKGDLSSESTVSRIRTEHFPLTLESARPSHTSQYLCASRSIAEKKSSYNEQFFGPGTRLTVL.

This clonotype was counted ten times or more. The V and J genes are TRBV2 and TRBJ2-7; D ambiguous. Germline CDR1 and CDR2: SNHLY and FYNNEI. V was shortened by 4 bases and J by 2 bases, with 0 bases between the two germline ends. The CDR3 is 10 residues long. In DNA, the CDR3 is TGTGCCAGCAGTGCCTACGAGCAGTACTTC. This gives the protein CASSAYEQYF.

Ten or more counts support this clonotype. The V and J genes are TRBV28 and TRBJ2-3, with D possibly being TRBD1 or TRBD2 (5 bases each). Germline V gene data show CDR1 as MDHEN and CDR2 as SYDVKM. V was pared by 6 bases and J by 0 bases, with 19 bases between. CDR3 length: 17 residues. DNA of the CDR3: TGTGCCAGCAGCTCACTACGGGGCACGGCTAGCACAGATACGCAGTATTTT. Protein sequence: CASSSLRGTASTDTQYF.

This clonotype appeared a few times. This chain connects TRBV20-1 to TRBJ2-3, with a possible D match to TRBD1 (6 bases). The CDR3 totals 16 residues. Germline V CDR1 and CDR2: DFQATT, SNEGSKA (reference sequence). The V end was cut by 2 bases, the J end by 2 bases, with 17 bases between. The CDR3 here is CSARIDRPGDTDTQYF. CDR3 sequence (DNA): TGCAGTGCTAGAATCGACCGCCCAGGGGACACAGATACGCAGTATTTT.